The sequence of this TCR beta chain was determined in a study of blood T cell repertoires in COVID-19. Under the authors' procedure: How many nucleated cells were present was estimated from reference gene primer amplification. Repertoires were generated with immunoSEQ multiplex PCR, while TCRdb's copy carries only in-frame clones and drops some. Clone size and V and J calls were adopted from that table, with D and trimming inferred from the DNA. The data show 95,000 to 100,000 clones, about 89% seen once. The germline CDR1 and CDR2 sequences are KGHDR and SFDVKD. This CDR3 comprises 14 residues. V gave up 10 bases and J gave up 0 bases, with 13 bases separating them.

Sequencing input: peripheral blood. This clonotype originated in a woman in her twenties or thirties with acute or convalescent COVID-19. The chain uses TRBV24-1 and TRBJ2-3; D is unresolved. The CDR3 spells CATSTPRSTDTQYF. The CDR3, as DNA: TGTGCCACAAGTACCCCCAGGAGCACAGATACGCAGTATTTT.